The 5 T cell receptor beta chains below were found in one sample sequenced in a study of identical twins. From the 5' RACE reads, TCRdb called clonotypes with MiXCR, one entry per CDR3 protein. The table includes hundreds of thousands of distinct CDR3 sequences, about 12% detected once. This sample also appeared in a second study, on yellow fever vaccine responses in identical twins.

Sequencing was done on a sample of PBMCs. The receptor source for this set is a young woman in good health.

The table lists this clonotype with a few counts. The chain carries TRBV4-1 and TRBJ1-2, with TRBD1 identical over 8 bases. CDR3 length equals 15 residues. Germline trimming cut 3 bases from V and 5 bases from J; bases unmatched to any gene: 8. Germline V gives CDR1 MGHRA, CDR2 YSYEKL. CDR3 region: CASSQEINRGYGYTF. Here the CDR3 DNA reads TGCGCCAGCAGCCAGGAGATTAACAGGGGGTATGGCTACACCTTC.

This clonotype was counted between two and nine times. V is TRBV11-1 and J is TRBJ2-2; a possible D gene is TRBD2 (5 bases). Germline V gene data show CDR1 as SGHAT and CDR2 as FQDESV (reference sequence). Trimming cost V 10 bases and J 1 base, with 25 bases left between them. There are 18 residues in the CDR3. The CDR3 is CAIRESESTTENTGELFF. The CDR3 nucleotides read TGTGCCATACGGGAATCCGAATCCACCACCGAGAACACCGGGGAGCTGTTTTTT.

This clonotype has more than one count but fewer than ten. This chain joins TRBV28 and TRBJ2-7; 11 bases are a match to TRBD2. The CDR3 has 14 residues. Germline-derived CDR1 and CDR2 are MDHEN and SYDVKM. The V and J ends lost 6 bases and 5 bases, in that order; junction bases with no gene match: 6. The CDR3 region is CASRVAGGIDEQYF. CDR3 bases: TGTGCCAGCAGGGTAGCGGGGGGGATCGACGAGCAGTACTTC. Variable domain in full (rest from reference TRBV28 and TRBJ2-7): DVKVTQSSRYLVKRTGEKVFLECVQDMDHENMFWYRQDPGLGLRLIYFSYDVKMKEKGDIPEGYSVSREKKERFSLILESASTNQTSMYLCASRVAGGIDEQYFGPGTRLTVT.

This CDR3 reads CASSMNSGNTIYF. The CDR3 DNA follows: TGCGCCAGCAGCATGAACTCTGGAAACACCATATATTTT. The chain combines TRBV4-1 with TRBJ1-3; the D is unclear. The germline CDR1 and CDR2 sequences are MGHRA and YSYEKL. Trimming took off 5 bases at V and 0 bases at J, with 5 bases between the two ends. This CDR3 is built from 13 residues.

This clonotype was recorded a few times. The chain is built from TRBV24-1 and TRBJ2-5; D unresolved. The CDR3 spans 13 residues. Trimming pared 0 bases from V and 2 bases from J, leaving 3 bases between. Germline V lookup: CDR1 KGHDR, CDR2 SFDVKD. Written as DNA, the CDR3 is TGTGCCACCAGTGATTTGACGCAAGAGACCCAGTACTTC. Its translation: CATSDLTQETQYF.